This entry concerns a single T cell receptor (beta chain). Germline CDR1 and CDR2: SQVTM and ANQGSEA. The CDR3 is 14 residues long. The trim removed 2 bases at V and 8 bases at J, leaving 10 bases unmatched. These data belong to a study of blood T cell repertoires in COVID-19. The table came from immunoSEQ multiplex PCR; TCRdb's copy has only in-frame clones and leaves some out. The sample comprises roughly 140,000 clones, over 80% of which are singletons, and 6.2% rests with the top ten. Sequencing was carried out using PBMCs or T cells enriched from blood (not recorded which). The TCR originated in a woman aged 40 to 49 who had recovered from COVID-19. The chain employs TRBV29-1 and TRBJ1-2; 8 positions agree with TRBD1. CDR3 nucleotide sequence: TGCAGCGTTGAACCCCGAGACAGGGGTGGCGGCTACACCTTC. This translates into CSVEPRDRGGGYTF.